These T cell receptor beta chains were read from a single sample in a study of blood T cell repertoires in COVID-19. Using immunoSEQ multiplex PCR, the repertoire was profiled, and TCRdb retains in-frame clones only, with some absent. The sample shows approximately 270,000 clones, almost 90% of them seen only once. Sample: peripheral blood. The receptors come from an elderly man with acute or convalescent COVID-19. Each CDR3 is given with its conserved first and last residue. A D gene is named only where the DNA matches it firmly. Clone size, where shown, is once, few, many, or a class for clones that have expanded.

-	TRBV11-3	-	TRBJ2-5	CASSLGEAGAEETQYF	TGTGCCAGCAGCTTAGGAGAGGCAGGGGCGGAAGAGACCCAGTACTTC
-	TRBV6-2/TRBV6-3	-	TRBJ2-5	CASSYSAETQYF	TGTGCCAGCAGTTACTCGGCCGAGACCCAGTACTTC
-	TRBV28	TRBD1	TRBJ2-2	CATTRGPNTGELFF	TGTGCCACAACCAGGGGGCCGAACACCGGGGAGCTGTTTTTT
-	TRBV15	-	TRBJ1-5	CATSRVQNSNQPQHF	TGTGCCACCAGCAGAGTCCAGAATAGCAATCAGCCCCAGCATTTT
-	TRBV7-2	-	TRBJ2-7	CASSLGLSSYEQYF	TGTGCCAGCAGCTTAGGGCTCAGCTCCTACGAGCAGTACTTC
-	TRBV4-3	TRBD2	TRBJ2-7	CASSRSGSYEQYF	TGCGCCAGCAGCCGTAGCGGGAGCTACGAGCAGTACTTC
-	TRBV15	TRBD2	TRBJ2-2	CATSPGLATGELFF	TGTGCCACCAGCCCGGGACTAGCGACCGGGGAGCTGTTTTTT
-	TRBV7-3	TRBD2	TRBJ2-3	CASSLTDLAGGFNTQYF	TGTGCCAGCAGCTTAACCGATCTAGCGGGAGGATTTAATACGCAGTATTTT
-	TRBV2	TRBD1	TRBJ2-1	CASSPTGGTYNEQFF	TGTGCCAGCAGTCCAACAGGGGGTACCTACAATGAGCAGTTCTTC
-	TRBV7-8	-	TRBJ1-4	CASSLARTTTTNEKLFF	TGTGCCAGCAGCTTAGCGCGGACAACAACAACTAATGAAAAACTGTTTTTT
once	TRBV15	-	TRBJ1-5	CATSRGGERRSNQPQHF	TGTGCCACCAGCAGAGGGGGGGAGAGACGAAGCAATCAGCCCCAGCATTTT
-	TRBV7-3	-	TRBJ2-1	CASSLDLVPINEQFF	TGTGCCAGCAGCTTAGACCTAGTTCCGATAAATGAGCAGTTCTTC
once	TRBV7-2	-	TRBJ2-3	CASSLGVSRVADTQYF	TGTGCCAGCAGCTTAGGGGTTAGCAGGGTCGCAGATACGCAGTATTTT
-	TRBV7-9	TRBD1	TRBJ1-6	CASSLQGALNSPLHF	TGTGCCAGCAGCTTGCAGGGGGCATTGAATTCACCCCTCCACTTT
-	TRBV7-2	-	TRBJ2-3	CASSLTPDITPDTQYF	TGTGCCAGCAGCTTAACCCCGGACATAACTCCAGATACGCAGTATTTT
once	TRBV7-3	-	TRBJ2-1	CASSSSRGSNDEQFF	TGTGCCAGCAGCTCGTCCCGCGGATCTAACGATGAGCAGTTCTTC
-	TRBV20-1	-	TRBJ2-7	CSASTGYSYEQYF	TGCAGTGCTAGTACAGGGTACTCCTACGAGCAGTACTTC
-	TRBV5-4	-	TRBJ2-7	CASSTDAGRSYEQYF	TGTGCCAGCAGCACCGATGCAGGCCGCTCCTACGAGCAGTACTTC
-	TRBV7-2	-	TRBJ2-5	CASSLVGGPGETQYF	TGTGCCAGCAGCTTAGTCGGGGGGCCTGGGGAGACCCAGTACTTC
-	TRBV7-2	TRBD1	TRBJ1-5	CASSPQGGYQPQHF	TGTGCCAGCAGCCCACAGGGGGGATACCAGCCCCAGCATTTT
-	TRBV9	-	TRBJ2-3	CASSDLADTQYF	TGTGCCAGCAGCGATCTAGCAGATACGCAGTATTTT
-	TRBV3-1/TRBV3-2	-	TRBJ2-7	CASSQVGSGTYEQYF	TGTGCCAGCAGCCAAGTTGGTAGCGGAACCTACGAGCAGTACTTC
-	TRBV19	TRBD2	TRBJ2-1	CASTTPRELGRNEQFF	TGTGCCAGTACAACCCCGCGGGAGTTGGGGCGCAATGAGCAGTTCTTC
-	TRBV7-9	TRBD1	TRBJ2-2	CASSADRVTGELFF	TGTGCCAGCAGCGCCGACAGGGTGACCGGGGAGCTGTTTTTT
-	TRBV23-1	TRBD1	TRBJ2-2	CASSQGQGAGGELFF	TGCGCCAGCAGTCAAGGCCAGGGGGCTGGCGGGGAGCTGTTTTTT
-	TRBV9	TRBD1	TRBJ2-7	CASSVDGTGPYEQYF	TGTGCCAGCAGCGTAGATGGGACAGGTCCCTACGAGCAGTACTTC
-	TRBV7-3	-	TRBJ2-5	CASSLTRGSGETQYF	TGTGCCAGCAGCTTAACGCGGGGATCGGGGGAGACCCAGTACTTC
-	TRBV5-4	TRBD2	TRBJ2-7	CASSLGLVGGRIYEQYF	TGTGCCAGCAGCTTAGGATTGGTTGGCGGGAGGATCTACGAGCAGTACTTC
-	TRBV7-2	TRBD1	TRBJ1-1	CASSLNRGRENTEAFF	TGTGCCAGCAGCCTTAACAGGGGGCGCGAGAACACTGAAGCTTTCTTT
-	TRBV20-1	-	TRBJ1-1	CSASKNTEAFF	TGCAGTGCTAGCAAGAACACTGAAGCTTTCTTT
-	TRBV15	TRBD1	TRBJ1-5	CATRGTGVSNQPQHF	TGTGCCACCAGAGGGACAGGAGTTAGCAATCAGCCCCAGCATTTT
-	TRBV7-9	TRBD1	TRBJ1-1	CASCKQGASTGTEAFF	TGTGCCAGCTGTAAGCAGGGGGCATCGACTGGGACTGAAGCTTTCTTT
-	TRBV6-5	-	TRBJ1-2	CASSYSGDYGYTF	TGTGCCAGCAGTTACTCGGGAGATTATGGCTACACCTTC
-	TRBV18	-	TRBJ1-1	CASSPQSEKAFF	TGTGCCAGCTCACCACAATCGGAGAAAGCTTTCTTT
-	TRBV27	TRBD1	TRBJ2-7	CASKQDRAMSYEQYF	TGTGCCAGCAAGCAGGACAGGGCGATGAGCTACGAGCAGTACTTC
-	TRBV2	TRBD1	TRBJ2-1	CASSPGGGFYNEQFF	TGTGCCAGCAGTCCAGGGGGCGGCTTTTACAATGAGCAGTTCTTC
-	TRBV5-4	TRBD1	TRBJ1-2	CASSLGGQYGYTF	TGTGCCAGCAGCTTGGGGGGACAGTATGGCTACACCTTC
-	TRBV9	TRBD1	TRBJ1-1	CASSTSGGMNTEAFF	TGTGCCAGCAGCACCTCAGGGGGCATGAACACTGAAGCTTTCTTT
-	TRBV7-2	TRBD1	TRBJ1-6	CASRQGGFNSPLHF	TGTGCCAGCAGACAGGGGGGCTTCAATTCACCCCTCCACTTT
-	TRBV25-1	TRBD2	TRBJ2-5	CATRGSGGEETQYF	TGTGCCACCCGGGGCAGCGGGGGGGAAGAGACCCAGTACTTC
-	TRBV19	TRBD1	TRBJ2-6	CASTFGTGYSGANVLTF	TGTGCCAGTACCTTTGGGACAGGATACTCTGGGGCCAACGTCCTGACTTTC
-	TRBV7-2	-	TRBJ1-3	CASSPETVLSGNTIYF	TGTGCCAGCAGCCCCGAGACAGTCCTCTCTGGAAACACCATATATTTT
-	TRBV7-2	TRBD2	TRBJ2-1	CASSFSGNEQFF	TGTGCCAGCAGCTTTAGCGGGAATGAGCAGTTCTTC
-	TRBV19	TRBD2	TRBJ2-3	CASSQAGATTDTQYF	TGTGCCAGTAGCCAAGCGGGAGCTACCACAGATACGCAGTATTTT
-	TRBV11-3	TRBD1	TRBJ2-5	CASSPGQQETQYF	TGTGCCAGCAGCCCGGGACAGCAAGAGACCCAGTACTTC
once	TRBV7-2	-	TRBJ2-3	CASSLRRDTSTDTQYF	TGTGCCAGCAGCTTACGCCGGGACACGAGCACAGATACGCAGTATTTT
-	TRBV5-1	-	TRBJ2-1	CASTPLGGLTYNEQFF	TGCGCCAGCACCCCCTTGGGAGGTTTAACCTACAATGAGCAGTTCTTC
-	TRBV5-1	TRBD2	TRBJ2-1	CASSILAGGPYNEQFF	TGCGCCAGCAGCATTTTAGCGGGAGGGCCCTACAATGAGCAGTTCTTC
-	TRBV9	TRBD1	TRBJ1-6	CASSPDRANNSPLHF	TGTGCCAGCAGCCCCGACAGGGCGAATAATTCACCCCTCCACTTT
-	TRBV4-1	-	TRBJ1-1	CASSQGAGLTEAFF	TGCGCCAGCAGCCAGGGCGCAGGGCTCACTGAAGCTTTCTTT
-	TRBV3-1/TRBV3-2	-	TRBJ2-2	CASSFYRQGTGELFF	TGTGCCAGCAGCTTTTACCGCCAGGGAACCGGGGAGCTGTTTTTT
-	TRBV19	TRBD1	TRBJ2-2	CASRGTGVNTGELFF	TGTGCCAGTAGGGGAACAGGGGTTAACACCGGGGAGCTGTTTTTT
-	TRBV9	TRBD2	TRBJ2-3	CASSVDGSGRGDTQYF	TGTGCCAGCAGCGTAGATGGTAGCGGGAGGGGAGATACGCAGTATTTT
-	TRBV15	-	TRBJ2-7	CATSREAGGYEQYF	TGTGCCACCAGCAGAGAAGCGGGTGGCTACGAGCAGTACTTC
-	TRBV18	-	TRBJ2-3	CASSPSVLSTDTQYF	TGTGCCAGCTCACCTTCAGTTTTAAGCACAGATACGCAGTATTTT
-	TRBV18	TRBD1	TRBJ1-1	CASSPGRGRDTEAFF	TGTGCCAGCTCACCAGGCAGGGGGCGGGACACTGAAGCTTTCTTT
-	TRBV7-8	-	TRBJ2-1	CASSLVRITYNEQFF	TGTGCCAGCAGCTTGGTGCGAATAACCTACAATGAGCAGTTCTTC
once	TRBV9	-	TRBJ1-1	CASSIRQRATEAFF	TGTGCCAGCAGCATACGACAGCGGGCCACTGAAGCTTTCTTT
few	TRBV18	-	TRBJ1-5	CASSPAGGDQPQHF	TGTGCCAGCTCACCGGCGGGCGGGGATCAGCCCCAGCATTTT